The 32 T cell receptor beta chains in this list originate from one sample, sequenced in a study of immune heterogeneity within non-small cell lung tumors. The authors amplified TCR beta CDR3 by multiplex PCR with 32 V and 13 J primers. TCRdb analysed the multiplex PCR reads with MiXCR anew, one entry per CDR3 protein. The sample has roughly 6,000 distinct CDR3 sequences; approximately 22% are singletons. As template, the study used bulk tumor genomic DNA at 500 to 750 ng per sample. Widely spaced biopsies, several per primary tumor, were obtained at surgery. Enrolled patients presented with newly diagnosed, previously untreated non-small cell lung cancer and underwent curative surgery. Sequencing was performed on lung tumor tissue. The receptor set was obtained from a man aged 70 or older with non-small cell lung cancer.

The chain joins TRBV7-2 to TRBJ2-7; D perhaps matches TRBD1 (5 bases). CDR1 is SGHTA and CDR2 is FQGNSA in the germline V gene. The CDR3 runs 14 residues. V dropped 3 bases and J dropped 2 bases, with 11 bases sitting between them. Here the CDR3 DNA reads TGTGCCAGCAGCTTCCAACAGGCCCCCTACGAGCAGTACTTC. Encoded protein: CASSFQQAPYEQYF.

Turning to this clonotype: This clone may be a read error of a much larger clone one base away. The genes are TRBV10-3 and TRBJ2-1, with TRBD2 matching over 8 bases. This CDR3 is 15 amino acids long. Looked up from germline, CDR1 is ENHRY and CDR2 is SYGVKD. V shed 6 bases, J shed 10 bases, and the junction held 14 bases outside the gene matches. CDR3 in DNA: TGTGCCATCAGCGAAGGGACTAGGGCCCACGAGGAGCAGTTCTTC. This codes for CAISEGTRAHEEQFF.

This clonotype was found a few times. The CDR3 region is CASSPMNNEQFF. CDR3 bases: TGTGCCAGCAGCCCGATGAACAATGAGCAGTTCTTC. The genes are TRBV7-9 and TRBJ2-1; D is unresolved. Per germline, CDR1 SEHNR and CDR2 FQNEAQ (reference sequence). The CDR3 consists of 12 residues. With 5 bases removed from V and 5 bases from J, the gap between germline ends came to 7 bases.

This clonotype is medium-sized (0.01 to 0.1%) within its sample. The chain combines TRBV30 with TRBJ2-7, with a weak D call TRBD1 (5 bases). Germline CDR1 GTSNPN, CDR2 SVGIG (reference sequence). The CDR3 sequence is 13 residues long. Deletions cut 3 bases from V and 6 bases from J, with 15 bases between. CDR3 protein: CAWSNLQASEQYF. DNA of the CDR3: TGTGCCTGGAGCAACCTACAGGCATCCGAGCAGTACTTC.

This clonotype was picked up many times. The chain links TRBV19 to TRBJ2-7; D is ambiguous. Between the trimmed V and J ends, which lost 1 base and 2 bases, there was a span of 9 bases. The germline CDR1 and CDR2 sequences are LNHDA and SQIVND (reference sequence). The CDR3 length is 14 residues. As DNA, the CDR3 is TGTGCCAGTAGTATAGTTCACTATACCTACGAGCAGTACTTC. Encoded protein: CASSIVHYTYEQYF.

A note on this clonotype: The junction and the germline gene differ at one end; a read error may be behind it. V usage is TRBV5-1 and J usage is TRBJ1-1; tentatively, D is TRBD1 (6 bases). CDR1 and CDR2 from the germline V gene are SGHRS and YFSETQ. CDR3 size: 21 residues. CDR3 DNA: TGCGCCAGCAGCTCCAGGGCCGGGACTTGGGGGCCTATTGAGTTGAACATTGAAGCTTTCTTT. Its translation is CASSSRAGTWGPIELNIEAFF.

By sample share, this clonotype is medium-sized. This rearrangement joins TRBV28 to TRBJ1-2, with TRBD1 matching over 12 bases. The CDR3 loop spans 15 amino acids. CDR1 and CDR2 (germline): MDHEN, SYDVKM. Trimming took 7 bases from V and 7 from J; bases not matched to a gene: 10. The CDR3 spells CASTSMGQGAGGYTF. CDR3 in DNA: TGTGCCAGCACCTCGATGGGACAGGGGGCAGGTGGCTACACCTTC.

The table lists this clonotype with many counts. The chain couples TRBV19 to TRBJ1-4; D is perhaps TRBD1 (5 bases). The V gene lost 5 bases and the J gene lost 0 bases, with 19 bases spanning the gap. The CDR3 extends over 18 amino acids. Germline CDR1 reads LNHDA; CDR2 reads SQIVND (reference sequence). In nucleotides, the CDR3 is TGTGCCAGTAGTGTGATACCGGGGGACGCAGCAACTAATGAAAAACTGTTTTTT. It is translated as CASSVIPGDAATNEKLFF.

Remarks on this clonotype: A much more abundant neighbour one base away suggests this may be a read error. The genes are TRBV12-3 or TRBV12-4 and TRBJ1-5; D is possibly TRBD1 (5 bases). Trimming shortened V by 3 bases and J by 3 bases, and 21 bases separated the two germline ends. The CDR3 contains 18 residues. CDR3: CASSLIVGVGRYNQPQHF. The DNA of the CDR3 is TGTGCCAGCAGTTTGATAGTGGGGGTAGGCCGGTACAATCAGCCCCAGCATTTT.

The rearrangement joins TRBV5-6 to TRBJ2-5; D gene uncertain. The V gene lost 1 base and the J gene lost 5 bases, with 3 bases spanning the gap. This CDR3 contains 11 residues. CDR1 SGHDT and CDR2 YYEEEE come from the germline V gene. The CDR3 loop reads CASSLTETQYF. Written as DNA, the CDR3 is TGTGCCAGCAGCTTGACGGAGACCCAGTACTTC.

In this sample, this clonotype is medium-sized. The chain has TRBV2 and TRBJ2-7; D is undetermined. V was shortened by 2 bases and J by 3 bases, with 8 bases between the two germline ends. Germline CDR1 reads SNHLY; CDR2 reads FYNNEI. The CDR3 contains 13 residues. In nucleotides, the CDR3 is TGTGCCAGCAGTGAATCTAGATACTACGAGCAGTACTTC. This codes for CASSESRYYEQYF.

By proportion, this clonotype is medium-sized. V and J are TRBV6-1 and TRBJ2-7; possibly TRBD2 for D (7 bases). CDR1 and CDR2 from the germline V gene are MNHNS and SASEGT. Deletions cut 6 bases from V and 3 bases from J, with 30 bases between. The CDR3 totals 19 residues. The CDR3 sequence is CASSRLEGGSHPSDYEQYF. The DNA for the CDR3 is TGTGCCAGCAGCCGCCTTGAGGGGGGGAGCCATCCTTCGGACTACGAGCAGTACTTC.

This clonotype is classed as medium-sized. V is TRBV11-2 and J is TRBJ2-7; no clear D gene. Germline V CDR1 and CDR2: SGHAT, FQNNGV. The V and J ends lost 0 bases and 3 bases respectively, with 6 bases between them. CDR3 length: 13 amino acids. In nucleotides, the CDR3 is TGTGCCAGCAGCTTAGAGTATAGCTACGAGCAGTACTTC. This codes for CASSLEYSYEQYF.

In its sample, this clonotype ranks as medium-sized (0.01 to 0.1%). The chain combines TRBV19 with TRBJ1-5; D might be TRBD1 (6 bases). Trimming removed 3 bases from V and 6 bases from J, with 15 bases in between. Per germline, CDR1 LNHDA and CDR2 SQIVND (reference sequence). The CDR3 runs to 15 residues. The CDR3 is CASSIDRGFAQPQHF. The CDR3, as DNA: TGTGCCAGTAGTATTGATAGGGGGTTCGCTCAGCCCCAGCATTTT.

This clonotype was picked up a small number of times. The rearrangement joins TRBV5-5 to TRBJ2-3; D is possibly TRBD2 (5 bases). CDR1 and CDR2 (germline): SGHKS, YYEKEE (reference sequence). The CDR3 spans 13 residues. The ends were cut back, 1 base at V and 14 bases at J, with 17 bases in the middle. The CDR3 loop is CASSLNADLYGYF. CDR3 DNA sequence: TGTGCCAGCAGCTTGAACGCGGACTTATACGGGTATTTT.

This clonotype was picked up many times. As DNA, the CDR3 is TGCAGTGTTGTACCCGACTTCGGGAGTGGGGCAGATACGCAGTATTTT. This gives the protein CSVVPDFGSGADTQYF. The chain has TRBV20-1 and TRBJ2-3; possibly TRBD2 for D (6 bases). The germline V gene has CDR1 DFQATT and CDR2 SNEGSKA (reference sequence). V lost 7 bases, J lost 4 bases, and 24 bases lay in between. The CDR3 length is 16 residues.

By its share, this clonotype is medium-sized. This chain links TRBV12-3 or TRBV12-4 with TRBJ1-1; D not certain. V was clipped by 3 bases and J by 1 base, with 6 bases between them. This CDR3 is 13 amino acids long. The CDR3 loop reads CASSFSTNTEAFF. Written as DNA, the CDR3 is TGTGCCAGCAGTTTTTCCACGAACACTGAAGCTTTCTTT.

The chain recombines TRBV7-8 with TRBJ2-1, with no clear D. The germline V and J ends were trimmed by 1 base and 5 bases, with 3 bases remaining between them. The CDR3 runs 12 residues. The germline gives CDR1 SGHVS, CDR2 FQNEAQ. The CDR3 nucleotides are TGTGCCAGCAGCTTAGTTAACAATGAGCAGTTCTTC. As protein: CASSLVNNEQFF.

This clonotype has a handful of counts. The chain employs TRBV9 and TRBJ2-3; D is ambiguous. V was shortened by 0 bases and J by 2 bases, with 10 bases between the two germline ends. This CDR3 is 15 amino acids long. Per germline, CDR1 SGDLS and CDR2 YYNGEE. CDR3 loop: CASSVDWEPTDTQYF. The CDR3 DNA reads as TGTGCCAGCAGCGTAGATTGGGAACCCACAGATACGCAGTATTTT.

In its sample, this clonotype ranks as medium-sized. The chain combines TRBV19 with TRBJ1-2, with TRBD1 matching 9 bases. The junction had 15 bases not matched to a gene; V was cut back by 3 bases and J by 7 bases. Germline CDR1 LNHDA, CDR2 SQIVND (reference sequence). There are 17 residues in the CDR3. The chain's CDR3 is CASSIGLAGQGSSGYTF. In DNA, the CDR3 is TGTGCCAGTAGTATCGGATTGGCGGGACAGGGATCAAGTGGCTACACCTTC.

Note on this clonotype: A much larger clonotype is one base distant, so this may be a read error. The CDR3 ends on some other residue instead of the conserved phenylalanine or tryptophan, so this is likely a read error. The gene calls are TRBV29-1 and TRBJ1-1, with unresolved D. Germline CDR1 SQVTM, CDR2 ANQGSEA. V lost 4 bases and J lost 3, with 6 bases in between. This CDR3 spans 11 amino acids. The CDR3 sequence: CSVALHTEAFL. DNA for the CDR3: TGCAGCGTTGCCCTGCACACTGAAGCTTTCCTT.

The DNA of the CDR3 is TGTGCCAGCAGTCGGACTAGCGGGGGCGGGGAGCTGTTTTTT. Protein: CASSRTSGGGELFF. This chain connects TRBV3-1 to TRBJ2-2; 13 bases agree with TRBD2. Germline values: CDR1 LGHDT, CDR2 YNNKEL (reference sequence). The CDR3 is made up of 14 amino acids. V gave up 6 bases and J gave up 7 bases; unmatched junction bases: 2.

Comment on this clonotype: A much more abundant neighbour one base away suggests this may be a read error. This rearrangement joins TRBV10-3 to TRBJ1-2, with D hard to call. Per germline, CDR1 ENHRY and CDR2 SYGVKD. The CDR3 loop spans 14 amino acids. CDR3: CAVSEYWAESGYTF. DNA of the CDR3: TGTGCCGTCAGTGAGTATTGGGCGGAAAGTGGCTACACCTTC.

This clonotype was recorded many times. The rearrangement uses TRBV11-3 and TRBJ2-3, with TRBD2 matching 11 bases. CDR3 length: 16 amino acids. V lost 4 bases and J lost 3; bases outside the gene matches: 6. CDR1 is SGHNT, CDR2 YENEEA, per germline. CDR3 loop: CASSSGGLAVTDTQYF. CDR3 sequence (DNA): TGTGCCAGCAGCTCCGGGGGACTAGCGGTTACAGATACGCAGTATTTT.

Relative to its sample, this clonotype is medium-sized. The J gene is TRBJ2-3, the V gene TRBV20-1, with 8 positions matching TRBD2. Germline assignment: CDR1 DFQATT and CDR2 SNEGSKA (reference sequence). After removal of 3 bases from V and 2 bases from J, the junction contained 1 base not matched to a gene. This CDR3 is 13 amino acids long. The CDR3 sequence: CSASSGDTDTQYF. The CDR3 DNA reads as TGCAGTGCTAGTAGCGGGGACACAGATACGCAGTATTTT.

V usage is TRBV28 and J usage is TRBJ2-5; 14 bases match TRBD2. With 1 base clipped from V and 3 bases from J, the junction kept 1 base outside the gene matches. The CDR3 contains 16 residues. CDR1 is MDHEN, CDR2 SYDVKM, per germline. The CDR3 sequence: CASSLSGLAGEETQYF. Here the CDR3 DNA reads TGTGCCAGCAGTTTATCGGGACTAGCGGGAGAAGAGACCCAGTACTTC.

Only a few counts were recorded for this clonotype. The CDR3 does not end in the conserved phenylalanine or tryptophan, so this is likely a read error. This chain links TRBV20-1 with TRBJ1-1, with 7 bases matching TRBD1. The CDR3 extends over 12 amino acids. CDR1 and CDR2 from the germline V gene are DFQATT and SNEGSKA (reference sequence). V was pared by 6 bases and J by 5 bases, with 6 bases of the junction left unmatched. CDR3 amino acids: CSAIPGGTEAFI. DNA of the CDR3: TGCAGTGCCATCCCAGGGGGGACTGAAGCTTTCATT.

As to this clonotype: A much larger clone sits a single nucleotide away, making a read error possible. The V gene is TRBV5-1, the J gene TRBJ2-7; D uncertain. The CDR3 runs to 13 residues. From germline, CDR1 is SGHRS and CDR2 YFSETQ. The CDR3 region has the DNA TGCGCCAGCAACTTGGAGTCCGCTCTCGAGCAGTACTTC. This sequence encodes CASNLESALEQYF. Full variable domain (missing parts from reference TRBV5-1 and TRBJ2-7): KAGVTQTPRYLIKTRGQQVTLSCSPISGHRSVSWYQQTPGQGLQFLFEYFSETQRNKGNFPGRFSGRQFSNSRSEMNVSTLELGDSALYLCASNLESALEQYFGPGTRLTVT.

This clonotype was recorded at least ten times. This chain joins TRBV27 and TRBJ2-3, with TRBD2 identical over 9 bases. The CDR3 sequence is 15 residues long. V lost 3 bases to trimming and J lost 1 base; unmatched junction nucleotides: 2. The germline V gene has CDR1 MNHEY and CDR2 SMNVEV (reference sequence). The CDR3 sequence: CASSFRLAGTDTQYF. The CDR3 coding sequence is TGTGCCAGCAGTTTCCGACTAGCGGGCACAGATACGCAGTATTTT.

This clonotype was seen many times. As DNA, the CDR3 is TGTGCCAGCAGCTTGTTGGGGACTAGCGGGAGGGAGACCCAGTACTTC. This gives the protein CASSLLGTSGRETQYF. The V call is TRBV5-6, the J call TRBJ2-5; TRBD2 aligns across 15 bases. Germline V gene data show CDR1 as SGHDT and CDR2 as YYEEEE. There are 16 residues in the CDR3. Trimming cost V 1 base and J 5 bases; bases outside gene matches: 3.

In regard to this clonotype: Possible read error: a much larger clone is one base away. This chain uses TRBV20-1 with TRBJ2-2; the D is unclear. This CDR3 comprises 12 residues. Germline V lookup: CDR1 DFQATT, CDR2 SNEGSKA (reference sequence). V lost 6 bases, J lost 4 bases, and 9 bases lay in between. This CDR3 reads CSADTITGELFF. The CDR3 coding sequence is TGCAGTGCAGATACTATCACCGGGGAGCTGTTTTTT.

This clonotype ranks as medium-sized. The chain carries TRBV2 and TRBJ2-7; TRBD1 matches 8 bases. Losses at the gene ends were 6 bases for V and 3 bases for J; bases not matched to a gene: 4. Germline CDR1 reads SNHLY; CDR2 reads FYNNEI. The CDR3 consists of 13 residues. CDR3 nucleotide sequence: TGTGCCAGCAGGAGGACAGGGAGCTACGAGCAGTACTTC. This gives the protein CASRRTGSYEQYF.